One sample yielded the 16 T cell receptor beta chains listed below, sequenced in a study of cytomegalovirus exposure and HLA in healthy donors (dated by TCRdb to the late 2010s). Receptor amplification or capture employed the immunoSEQ multiplex PCR assay. For the multiplex PCR, a mixture combining 60 forward primers for TCR Vbeta segments and 13 reverse primers for TCR Jbeta segments was used. TCRdb provides this immuneACCESS table in a form limited to in-frame rearrangements. Some clones are lacking; in checked studies, under half of them reflect an unresolved V gene, and why the rest are absent is not known. A total of about 120,000 clones appear in this sample, 15% of them only once. Jointly, the top ten make up 1.5% to 2% of the sample. The sample consisted of PBMCs. These receptors were taken from a woman in her late teens or twenties in good health and CMV-seronegative.

The genes are TRBV27 and TRBJ1-2, with D uncertain. CDR1 MNHEY and CDR2 SMNVEV come from the germline V gene (reference sequence). Trimming left V 0 bases short and J 3 bases short, with 5 bases between. The CDR3 has 13 amino acids. CDR3 protein: CASSLSEDYGYTF. The DNA of the CDR3 is TGTGCCAGCAGTTTATCGGAGGACTATGGCTACACCTTC.

The chain recombines TRBV5-1 with TRBJ1-2; 10 bases agree with TRBD1. The V segment lost 4 bases and the J segment 5 bases; nucleotides outside the gene matches: 5. Germline lookup yields CDR1 SGHRS and CDR2 YFSETQ. There are 14 residues in the CDR3. CDR3 coding DNA: TGCGCCAGCAGCGGAGGGACAGGGGCTTATGGCTACACCTTC. Its translation is CASSGGTGAYGYTF.

The chain has TRBV6-5 and TRBJ2-7, with D tentatively TRBD2 (6 bases). Trimming shortened V by 4 bases and J by 7 bases, and 17 bases separated the two germline ends. The CDR3 loop spans 14 amino acids. Germline CDR1 MNHEY, CDR2 SVGAGI. In DNA, the CDR3 is TGTGCCAGCAGTTCTCCAGGGAGGCGCGGGGAGCAGTACTTC. This gives the protein CASSSPGRRGEQYF.

This clone was detected a few times. V and J are TRBV7-8 and TRBJ2-2; the match to TRBD2 covers 11 bases. V lost 5 bases and J lost 11; bases outside the gene matches: 7. The CDR3 extends over 14 amino acids. Germline CDR1 and CDR2: SGHVS and FQNEAQ. CDR3 residues: CASSRSGTSGELFF. Here the CDR3 DNA reads TGTGCCAGCAGCCGGAGCGGGACTAGCGGAGAGCTGTTTTTT.

This chain joins TRBV6-6 and TRBJ1-5; D is uncertain. The CDR3 consists of 11 residues. Trimming took 6 bases from V and 8 from J, leaving 8 bases between them. Germline V gene data show CDR1 as MNHNY and CDR2 as SVGAGI (reference sequence). The CDR3: CASSPGEPQHF. The CDR3 coding sequence is TGTGCCAGCAGCCCCGGGGAGCCCCAGCATTTT.

This chain joins TRBV30 and TRBJ1-5; D gene uncertain. The germline CDR1 and CDR2 sequences are GTSNPN and SVGIG (reference sequence). V was pared by 1 base and J by 4 bases, with 11 bases between. The CDR3 sequence is 14 residues long. As DNA, the CDR3 is TGTGCCTGGAGTGCTTCTAGCGGTAATCAGCCCCAGCATTTT. Translating it yields CAWSASSGNQPQHF.

The chain carries TRBV27 and TRBJ2-7, with 7 positions matching TRBD1. The trim removed 3 bases at V and 4 bases at J, leaving 6 bases unmatched. Germline CDR1 and CDR2: MNHEY and SMNVEV (reference sequence). The CDR3 spans 14 residues. The CDR3 is CASSFGQGVYEQYF. DNA for the CDR3: TGTGCCAGCAGTTTTGGGCAGGGGGTGTACGAGCAGTACTTC.

This clone was seen only a few times. J is TRBJ2-7 and V is TRBV25-1; TRBD1 matches 7 bases. The CDR3 is made up of 13 amino acids. Germline trimming cut 5 bases from V and 3 bases from J; bases unmatched to any gene: 4. Germline V gives CDR1 MGHDK, CDR2 SYGVNS. CDR3 loop: CASSSDRSYEQYF. The CDR3 coding sequence is TGTGCCAGCAGTTCGGACAGGAGCTACGAGCAGTACTTC.

V is TRBV7-8 and J is TRBJ2-5; D is uncertain. This CDR3 has 13 residues. Trimming took off 1 base at V and 1 base at J, with 4 bases between the two ends. Germline lookup yields CDR1 SGHVS and CDR2 FQNEAQ. CDR3 bases: TGTGCCAGCAGCTTAGAACTCCAAGAGACCCAGTACTTC. It translates to CASSLELQETQYF.

DNA of the CDR3: TGTGCCATCAGCCCACCTCATAGCGGGAGTGCGACAGATACGCAGTATTTT. It encodes CAISPPHSGSATDTQYF. This sequence joins TRBV10-3 and TRBJ2-3; 9 bases align to TRBD2. The V gene's germline CDR1 is ENHRY and CDR2 SYGVKD. This CDR3 comprises 17 residues. V lost 6 bases and J lost 3; bases outside the gene matches: 13.

The chain recombines TRBV6-5 with TRBJ1-2, with unresolved D. CDR1 MNHEY and CDR2 SVGAGI come from the germline V gene. The CDR3 spans 13 residues. V dropped 5 bases and J dropped 9 bases, with 16 bases sitting between them. The CDR3 sequence: CASSPDPTISYTF. The CDR3 nucleotides are TGTGCCAGCAGTCCAGACCCAACTATAAGCTACACCTTC.

The chain uses TRBV7-2 and TRBJ1-1; 9 bases are a match to TRBD1. CDR1 is SGHTA and CDR2 is FQGNSA in the germline V gene. Trimming removed 4 bases from V and 4 bases from J; junction bases left unmatched: 4. The CDR3 is 14 amino acids. In DNA, the CDR3 is TGTGCCAGCAGCTCACAGGGGGCGGTCACTGAAGCTTTCTTT. It specifies CASSSQGAVTEAFF.

This clone was counted only a few times. V and J are TRBV4-3 and TRBJ2-7; D remains unclear. The CDR3 is 20 residues long. The V end was cut by 0 bases, the J end by 0 bases, with 24 bases between. Germline V gene data show CDR1 as LGHNA and CDR2 as YSLEER. As DNA, the CDR3 is TGCGCCAGCAGCCAAGATCTAATTAGGCTCAGGATGGTGAGCTCCTACGAGCAGTACTTC. This codes for CASSQDLIRLRMVSSYEQYF.

This clone was observed a handful of times. The chain links TRBV30 to TRBJ2-3, with 7 nucleotides matching TRBD2. The length of the CDR3 is 15 residues. CDR1 GTSNPN and CDR2 SVGIG come from the germline V gene (reference sequence). The V segment lost 3 bases and the J segment 1 base; nucleotides outside the gene matches: 7. In nucleotides, the CDR3 is TGTGCCTGGAGGAGGATGCGGGAGCGCACAGATACGCAGTATTTT. This gives the protein CAWRRMRERTDTQYF.

This clone showed up just a few times. The chain couples TRBV7-3 to TRBJ1-1; D gene uncertain. Trimming shortened V by 2 bases and J by 5 bases, and 15 bases separated the two germline ends. CDR3 length: 15 residues. Per the germline V gene, CDR1 is SGHTA and CDR2 is FQGTGA. This chain's CDR3 is CASSLAGSGNTEAFF. The CDR3, as DNA: TGTGCCAGCAGCTTAGCGGGCAGCGGGAATACTGAAGCTTTCTTT.

This clone was recorded a few times. CDR3 nucleotide sequence: TGTGCCAGCAGCCCATCAAAAAATCAGCCCCAGCATTTT. Protein: CASSPSKNQPQHF. The chain has TRBV7-3 and TRBJ1-5; D gene ambiguous. The CDR3 covers 13 residues. Germline V lookup: CDR1 SGHTA, CDR2 FQGTGA. V was trimmed by 5 bases and J by 4 bases, leaving 9 bases between them. The whole variable domain, filled in from reference TRBV7-3 and TRBJ1-5, reads GAGVSQTPSNKVTEKGKYVELRCDPISGHTALYWYRQSLGQGPEFLIYFQGTGAADDSGLPNDRFFAVRPEGSVSTLKIQRTERGDSAVYLCASSPSKNQPQHFGDGTRLSIL.